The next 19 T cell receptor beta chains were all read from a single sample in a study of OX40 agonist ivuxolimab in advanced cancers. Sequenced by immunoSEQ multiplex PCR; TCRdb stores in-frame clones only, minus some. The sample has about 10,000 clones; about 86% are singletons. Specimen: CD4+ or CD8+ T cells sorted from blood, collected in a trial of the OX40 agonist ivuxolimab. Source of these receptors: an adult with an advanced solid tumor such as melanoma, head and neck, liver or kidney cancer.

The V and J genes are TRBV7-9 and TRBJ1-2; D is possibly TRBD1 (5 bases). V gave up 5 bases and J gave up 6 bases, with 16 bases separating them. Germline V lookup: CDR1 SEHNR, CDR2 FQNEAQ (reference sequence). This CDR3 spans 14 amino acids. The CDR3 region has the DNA TGTGCCAGCAGCCTCGGGGGAGGGCAGGATGGCTACACCTTC. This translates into CASSLGGGQDGYTF.

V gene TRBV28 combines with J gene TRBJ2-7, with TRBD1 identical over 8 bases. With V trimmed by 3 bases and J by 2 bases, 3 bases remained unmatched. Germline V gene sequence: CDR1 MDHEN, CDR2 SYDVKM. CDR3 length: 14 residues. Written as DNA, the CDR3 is TGTGCCAGCAGTTTTGGACAGGGACCCTACGAGCAGTACTTC. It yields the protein CASSFGQGPYEQYF.

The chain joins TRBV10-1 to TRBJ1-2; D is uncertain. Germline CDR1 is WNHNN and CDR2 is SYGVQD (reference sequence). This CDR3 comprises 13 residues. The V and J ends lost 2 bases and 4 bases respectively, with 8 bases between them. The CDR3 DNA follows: TGCGCCAGCAGTGAGACTAGGACCTATGGCTACACCTTC. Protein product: CASSETRTYGYTF.

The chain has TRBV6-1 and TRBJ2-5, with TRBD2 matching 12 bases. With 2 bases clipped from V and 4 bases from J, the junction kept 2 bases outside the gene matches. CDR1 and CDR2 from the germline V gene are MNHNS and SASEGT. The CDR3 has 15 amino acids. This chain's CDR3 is CASSELAGGPETQYF. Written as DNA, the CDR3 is TGTGCCAGCAGTGAACTAGCGGGGGGGCCAGAGACCCAGTACTTC.

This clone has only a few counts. The CDR3 reads CASSPGPFNTEAFF. Written as DNA, the CDR3 is TGTGCCAGCAGCCCGGGACCATTTAACACTGAAGCTTTCTTT. V usage is TRBV7-3 and J usage is TRBJ1-1; D is perhaps TRBD1 (5 bases). CDR1 SGHTA and CDR2 FQGTGA come from the germline V gene. The length of the CDR3 is 14 residues. Trimming removed 5 bases at V and 2 bases at J, with 12 bases between.

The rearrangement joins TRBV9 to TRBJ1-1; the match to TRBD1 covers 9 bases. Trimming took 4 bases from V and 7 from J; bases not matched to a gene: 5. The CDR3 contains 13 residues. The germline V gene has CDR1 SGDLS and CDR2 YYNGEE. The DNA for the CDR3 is TGTGCCAGCAGCATTACAGGGGGCATTGAAGCTTTCTTT. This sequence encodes CASSITGGIEAFF.

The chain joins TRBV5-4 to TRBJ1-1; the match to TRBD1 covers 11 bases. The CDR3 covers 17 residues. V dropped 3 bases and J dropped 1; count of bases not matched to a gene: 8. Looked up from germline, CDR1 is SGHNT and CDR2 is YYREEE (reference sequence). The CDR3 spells CASSSRTGGPTNTEAFF. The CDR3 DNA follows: TGTGCCAGCAGCTCACGGACAGGGGGCCCCACGAACACTGAAGCTTTCTTT.

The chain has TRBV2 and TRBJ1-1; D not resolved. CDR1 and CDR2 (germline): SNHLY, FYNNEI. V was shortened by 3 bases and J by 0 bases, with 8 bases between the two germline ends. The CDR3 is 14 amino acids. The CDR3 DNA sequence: TGTGCCAGCAGTGACAAGGGTATGAACACTGAAGCTTTCTTT. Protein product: CASSDKGMNTEAFF.

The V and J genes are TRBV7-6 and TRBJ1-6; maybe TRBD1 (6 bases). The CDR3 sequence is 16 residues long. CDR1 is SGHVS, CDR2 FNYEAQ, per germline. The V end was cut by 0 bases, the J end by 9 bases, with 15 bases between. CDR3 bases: TGTGCCAGCAGCTTAGCGGGGGGCCGGGAGGGTTCACCCCTCCACTTT. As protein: CASSLAGGREGSPLHF.

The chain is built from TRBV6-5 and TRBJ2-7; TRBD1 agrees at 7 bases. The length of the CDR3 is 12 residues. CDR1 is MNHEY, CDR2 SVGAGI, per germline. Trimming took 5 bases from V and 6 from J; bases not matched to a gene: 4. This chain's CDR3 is CASSQAGGEQYF. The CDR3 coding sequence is TGTGCCAGCAGTCAAGCAGGGGGCGAGCAGTACTTC.

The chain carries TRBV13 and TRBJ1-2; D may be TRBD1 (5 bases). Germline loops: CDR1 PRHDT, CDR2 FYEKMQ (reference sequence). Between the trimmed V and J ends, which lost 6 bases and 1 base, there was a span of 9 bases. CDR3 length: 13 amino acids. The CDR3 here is CASSLGHNYGYTF. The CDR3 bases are TGTGCCAGCAGTCTCGGACATAACTATGGCTACACCTTC.

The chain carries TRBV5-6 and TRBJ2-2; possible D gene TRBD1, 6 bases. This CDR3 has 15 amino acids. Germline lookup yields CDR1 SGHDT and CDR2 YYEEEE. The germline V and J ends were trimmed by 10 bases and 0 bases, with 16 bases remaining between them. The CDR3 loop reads CASHLGGTNTGELFF. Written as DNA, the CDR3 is TGTGCCTCCCACCTAGGGGGAACGAACACCGGGGAGCTGTTTTTT.

CDR3 sequence: CASSPAVGQDNYGYTF. In DNA form, the CDR3 reads TGTGCCAGTAGTCCGGCCGTTGGACAGGATAACTATGGCTACACCTTC. The chain is built from TRBV19 and TRBJ1-2, with TRBD1 matching 7 bases. The junction had 10 bases not matched to a gene; V was cut back by 5 bases and J by 1 base. The CDR3 has 16 amino acids. Germline assignment: CDR1 LNHDA and CDR2 SQIVND (reference sequence). Variable domain in full (rest from reference TRBV19 and TRBJ1-2): DGGITQSPKYLFRKEGQNVTLSCEQNLNHDAMYWYRQDPGQGLRLIYYSQIVNDFQKGDIAEGYSVSREKKESFPLTVTSAQKNPTAFYLCASSPAVGQDNYGYTFGSGTRLTVV.

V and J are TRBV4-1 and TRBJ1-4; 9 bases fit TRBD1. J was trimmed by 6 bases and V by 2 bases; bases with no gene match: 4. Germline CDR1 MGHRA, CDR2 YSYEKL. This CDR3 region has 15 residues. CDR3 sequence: CASSQIWTGDEKLFF. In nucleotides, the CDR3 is TGCGCCAGCAGCCAAATTTGGACAGGGGATGAAAAACTGTTTTTT.

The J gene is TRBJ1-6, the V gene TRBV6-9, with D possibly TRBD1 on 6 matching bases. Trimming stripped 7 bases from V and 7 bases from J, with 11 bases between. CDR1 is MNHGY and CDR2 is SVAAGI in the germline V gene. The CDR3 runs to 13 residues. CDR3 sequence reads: CASTEDRNSPLHF. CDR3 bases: TGTGCCAGCACGGAGGACAGAAATTCACCCCTCCACTTT.

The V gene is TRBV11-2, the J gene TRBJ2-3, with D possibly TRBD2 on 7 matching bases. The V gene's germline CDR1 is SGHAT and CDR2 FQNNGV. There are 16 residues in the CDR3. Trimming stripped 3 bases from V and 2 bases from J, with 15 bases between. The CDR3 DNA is TGTGCCAGCAGCTTCCAACGGGGGGCTCTCACAGATACGCAGTATTTT. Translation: CASSFQRGALTDTQYF.

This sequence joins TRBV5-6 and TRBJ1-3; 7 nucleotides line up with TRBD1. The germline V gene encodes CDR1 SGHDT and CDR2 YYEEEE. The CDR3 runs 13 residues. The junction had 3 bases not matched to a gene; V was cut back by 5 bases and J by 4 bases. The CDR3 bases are TGTGCCAGCAGGGACAGGCTAGGAAACACCATATATTTT. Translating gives CASRDRLGNTIYF.

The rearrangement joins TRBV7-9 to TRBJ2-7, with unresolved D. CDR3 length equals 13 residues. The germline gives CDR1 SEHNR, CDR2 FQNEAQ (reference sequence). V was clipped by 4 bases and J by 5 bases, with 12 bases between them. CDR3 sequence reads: CASSSESRHEQYF. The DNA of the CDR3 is TGTGCCAGCAGCTCAGAGTCCCGCCACGAGCAGTACTTC.

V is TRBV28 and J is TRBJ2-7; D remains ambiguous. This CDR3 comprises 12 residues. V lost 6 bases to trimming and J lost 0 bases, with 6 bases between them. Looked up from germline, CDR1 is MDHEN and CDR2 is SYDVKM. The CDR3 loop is CASREFSYEQYF. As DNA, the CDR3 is TGTGCCAGCAGAGAGTTCTCCTACGAGCAGTACTTC.